This T cell receptor (beta chain) was found in a study of T cells in Graves' hyperthyroidism and ophthalmopathy. Across the study: Peripheral blood was secured at the point of initial diagnosis, before any treatment. Findings and limits, study-wide: By a 13 V-J model, ophthalmopathy was set apart from stable hyperthyroidism.

The V end lost 2 bases, the J end lost 4 bases, and 6 bases lay between the germline ends. CDR1 and CDR2 (germline): GTSNPN, SVGIG (reference sequence). The CDR3 consists of 12 residues. In patients aged 18 to 65, hyperthyroidism was newly diagnosed, with duration under 2 months. This clonotype was seen repeatedly, ten times or more. Antigen specificity is unknown. TCR beta CDR3 regions were amplified from RNA. During a first-round RT-PCR of the TCR CDR3, the HTBI primer set was used. TCRdb reanalysed the multiplex PCR reads using MiXCR and keeps one entry per CDR3 protein. The sample has 600,000 to 900,000 distinct CDR3 sequences; roughly 15% are singletons.

This chain joins TRBV30 and TRBJ2-1, with D unclear. Sequencing was carried out using blood. The receptor's source is a man aged 18 to 30 with Graves' hyperthyroidism. The CDR3 sequence is CAWSLRYNEQFF. The CDR3 DNA sequence: TGTGCCTGGAGTCTCAGGTACAATGAGCAGTTCTTC.